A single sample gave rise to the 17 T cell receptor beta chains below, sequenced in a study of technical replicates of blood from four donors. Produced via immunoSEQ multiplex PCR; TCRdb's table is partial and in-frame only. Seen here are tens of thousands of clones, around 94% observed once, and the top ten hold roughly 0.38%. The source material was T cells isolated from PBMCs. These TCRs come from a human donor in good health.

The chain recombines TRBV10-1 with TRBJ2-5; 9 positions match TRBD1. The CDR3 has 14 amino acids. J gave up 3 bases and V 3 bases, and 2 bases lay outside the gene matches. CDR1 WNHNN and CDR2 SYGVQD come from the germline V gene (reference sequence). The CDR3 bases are TGCGCCAGCAGTGACGGACAGGGGAAAGAGACCCAGTACTTC. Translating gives CASSDGQGKETQYF.

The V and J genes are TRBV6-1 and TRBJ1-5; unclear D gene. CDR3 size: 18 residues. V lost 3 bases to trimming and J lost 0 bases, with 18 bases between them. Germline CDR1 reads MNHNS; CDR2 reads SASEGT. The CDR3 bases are TGTGCCAGCAGTGATTTTGGGGTAGGGAGGTTTAGCAATCAGCCCCAGCATTTT. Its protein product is CASSDFGVGRFSNQPQHF.

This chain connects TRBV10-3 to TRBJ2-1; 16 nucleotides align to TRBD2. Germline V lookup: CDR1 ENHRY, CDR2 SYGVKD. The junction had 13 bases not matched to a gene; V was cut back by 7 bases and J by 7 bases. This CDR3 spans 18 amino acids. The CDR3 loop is CAITGSGTSGRATNEQFF. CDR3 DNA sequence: TGTGCCATCACCGGTTCCGGGACTAGCGGGAGGGCCACAAATGAGCAGTTCTTC.

For the CDR3, the DNA is TGTGCCAGCAGTCCGGGGAGGGCCTACGAGCAGTACTTC. It is translated as CASSPGRAYEQYF. The V gene is TRBV28, the J gene TRBJ2-7, with TRBD2 matching 7 bases. Germline values: CDR1 MDHEN, CDR2 SYDVKM. The CDR3 length is 13 residues. V shed 5 bases and J 2 bases; nucleotides not matched to a gene: 3.

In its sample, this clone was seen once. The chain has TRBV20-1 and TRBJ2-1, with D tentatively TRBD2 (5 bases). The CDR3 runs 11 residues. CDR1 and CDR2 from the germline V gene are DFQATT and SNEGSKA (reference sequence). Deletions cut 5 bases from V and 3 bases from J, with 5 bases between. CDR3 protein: CSAGSYNEQFF. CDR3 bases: TGCAGTGCTGGGAGCTACAATGAGCAGTTCTTC.

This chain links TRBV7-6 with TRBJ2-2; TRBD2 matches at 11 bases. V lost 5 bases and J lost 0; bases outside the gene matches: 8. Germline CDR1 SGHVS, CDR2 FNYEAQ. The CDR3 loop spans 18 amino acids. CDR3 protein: CASSPLGLAGANTGELFF. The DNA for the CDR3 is TGTGCCAGCAGCCCTTTAGGACTAGCGGGCGCGAACACCGGGGAGCTGTTTTTT.

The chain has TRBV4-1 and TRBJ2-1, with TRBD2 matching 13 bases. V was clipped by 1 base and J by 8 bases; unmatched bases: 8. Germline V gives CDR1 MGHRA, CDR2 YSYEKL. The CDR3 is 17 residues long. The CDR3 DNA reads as TGCGCCAGCAGCCAAGGGGGACTAGCGGGACTGGGAGATGAGCAGTTCTTC. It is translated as CASSQGGLAGLGDEQFF.

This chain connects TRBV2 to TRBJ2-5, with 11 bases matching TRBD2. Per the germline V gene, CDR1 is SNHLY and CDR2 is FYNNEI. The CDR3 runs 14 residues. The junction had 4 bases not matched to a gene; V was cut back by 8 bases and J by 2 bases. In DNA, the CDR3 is TGTGCCAGCGGGCTAGCGGGAGGACAAGAGACCCAGTACTTC. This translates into CASGLAGGQETQYF.

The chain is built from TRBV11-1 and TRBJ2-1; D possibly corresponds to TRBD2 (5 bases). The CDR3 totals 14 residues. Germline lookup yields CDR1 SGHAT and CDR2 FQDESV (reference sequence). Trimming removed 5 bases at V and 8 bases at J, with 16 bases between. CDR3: CASSPDSLRDEQFF. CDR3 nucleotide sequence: TGTGCCAGCAGCCCGGACTCCCTAAGGGATGAGCAGTTCTTC. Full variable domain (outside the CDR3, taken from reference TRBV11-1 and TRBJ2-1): EAEVAQSPRYKITEKSQAVAFWCDPISGHATLYWYRQILGQGPELLVQFQDESVVDDSQLPKDRFSAERLKGVDSTLKIQPAELGDSAMYLCASSPDSLRDEQFFGPGTRLTVL.

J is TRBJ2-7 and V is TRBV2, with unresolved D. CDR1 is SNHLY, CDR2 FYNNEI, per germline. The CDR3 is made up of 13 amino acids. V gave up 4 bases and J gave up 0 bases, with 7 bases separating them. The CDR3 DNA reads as TGTGCCAGCAGTGGAGACAACTCCTACGAGCAGTACTTC. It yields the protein CASSGDNSYEQYF.

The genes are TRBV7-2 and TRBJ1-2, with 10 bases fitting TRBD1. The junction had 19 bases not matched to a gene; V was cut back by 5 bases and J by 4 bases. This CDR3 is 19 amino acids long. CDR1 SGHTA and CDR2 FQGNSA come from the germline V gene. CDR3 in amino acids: CASSATPGQGKFVSYGYTF. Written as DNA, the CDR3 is TGTGCCAGCAGCGCTACTCCGGGACAGGGGAAGTTTGTGAGCTATGGCTACACCTTC.

The CDR3 reads CASSGVASTQETQYF. CDR3 DNA sequence: TGTGCCAGCAGTGGGGTAGCTAGTACCCAAGAGACCCAGTACTTC. The chain uses TRBV2 and TRBJ2-5; D unresolved. The CDR3 sequence is 15 residues long. V lost 4 bases and J lost 1, with 13 bases in between. Germline CDR1 reads SNHLY; CDR2 reads FYNNEI. Full variable domain (remainder filled in from reference TRBV2 and TRBJ2-5): EPEVTQTPSHQVTQMGQEVILRCVPISNHLYFYWYRQILGQKVEFLVSFYNNEISEKSEIFDDQFSVERPDGSNFTLKIRSTKLEDSAMYFCASSGVASTQETQYFGPGTRLLVL.

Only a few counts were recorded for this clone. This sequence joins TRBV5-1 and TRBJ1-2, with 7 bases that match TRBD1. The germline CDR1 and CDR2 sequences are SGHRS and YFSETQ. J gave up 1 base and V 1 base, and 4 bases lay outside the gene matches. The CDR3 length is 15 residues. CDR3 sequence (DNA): TGCGCCAGCAGCTTGCGGACAGGCTTTAACTATGGCTACACCTTC. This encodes CASSLRTGFNYGYTF.

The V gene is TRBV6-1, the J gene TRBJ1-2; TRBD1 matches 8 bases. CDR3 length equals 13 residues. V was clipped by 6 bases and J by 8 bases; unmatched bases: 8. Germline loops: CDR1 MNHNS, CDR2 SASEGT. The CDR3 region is CASSRSQGGGYTF. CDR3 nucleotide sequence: TGTGCCAGCAGCCGCTCACAGGGGGGCGGCTACACCTTC.

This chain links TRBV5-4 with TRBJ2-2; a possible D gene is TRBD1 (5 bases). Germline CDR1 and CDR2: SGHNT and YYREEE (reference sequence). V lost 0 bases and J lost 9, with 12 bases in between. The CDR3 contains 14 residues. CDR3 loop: CASSLARAPWELFF. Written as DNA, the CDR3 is TGTGCCAGCAGCTTGGCCAGGGCCCCCTGGGAGCTGTTTTTT.

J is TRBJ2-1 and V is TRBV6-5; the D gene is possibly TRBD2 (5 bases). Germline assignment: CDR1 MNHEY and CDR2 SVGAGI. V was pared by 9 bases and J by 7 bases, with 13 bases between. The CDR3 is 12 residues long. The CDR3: CASRTSINEQFF. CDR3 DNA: TGTGCCAGTAGAACTAGTATAAATGAGCAGTTCTTC.

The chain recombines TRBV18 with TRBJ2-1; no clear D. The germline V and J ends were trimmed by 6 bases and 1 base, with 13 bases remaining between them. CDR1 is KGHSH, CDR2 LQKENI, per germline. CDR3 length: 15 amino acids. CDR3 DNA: TGTGCCAGCTCGACCCTCGACTTTTCCTACAATGAGCAGTTCTTC. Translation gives CASSTLDFSYNEQFF.